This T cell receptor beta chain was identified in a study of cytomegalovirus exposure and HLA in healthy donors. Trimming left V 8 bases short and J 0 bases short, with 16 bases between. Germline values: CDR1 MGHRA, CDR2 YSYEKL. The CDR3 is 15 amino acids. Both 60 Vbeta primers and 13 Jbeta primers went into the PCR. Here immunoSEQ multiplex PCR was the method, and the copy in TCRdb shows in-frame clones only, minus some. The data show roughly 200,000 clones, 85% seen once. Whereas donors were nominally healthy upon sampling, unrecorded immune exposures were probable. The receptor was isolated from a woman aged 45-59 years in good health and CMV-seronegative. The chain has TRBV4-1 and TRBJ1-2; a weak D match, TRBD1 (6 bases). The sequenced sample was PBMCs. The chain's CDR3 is CASRVRQEPNYGYTF. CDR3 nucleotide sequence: TGCGCCAGCCGAGTAAGACAGGAACCTAACTATGGCTACACCTTC.